This is a list of T cell receptor beta chains from one sample in a study of blood T cell repertoires in COVID-19. Only in-frame clones appear in the TCRdb table, and some are missing; sequencing was by immunoSEQ multiplex PCR. Of under 300,000 clones detected, approximately 87% appear once; the ten largest clones hold 6.2%. Sequencing was performed on peripheral blood. The receptor set was obtained from a man aged 60-69 years with acute or convalescent COVID-19. Both conserved end residues are part of each CDR3. D genes are given only for firm matches. For some rows the clone size is stated as once, few or many, or as a class when expanded; others skip it.

d_gene: TRBD1
j_gene: TRBJ2-1
abundance: .
v_gene: TRBV19
CDR3aa: CATSSGQLEQFF
CDR3nt: TGTGCCACGTCTTCGGGACAGCTTGAGCAGTTCTTC

d_gene: TRBD1
j_gene: TRBJ2-3
abundance: .
v_gene: TRBV7-2
CDR3aa: CASSLLGTGGTDTQYF
CDR3nt: TGTGCCAGCAGCTTGCTGGGGACAGGGGGCACAGATACGCAGTATTTT

d_gene: TRBD1
j_gene: TRBJ2-7
abundance: .
v_gene: TRBV28
CDR3aa: CASSPSGQSSYEQYF
CDR3nt: TGTGCCAGCAGCCCCTCGGGACAGAGCTCCTACGAGCAGTACTTC

d_gene: .
j_gene: TRBJ1-6
abundance: .
v_gene: TRBV7-8
CDR3aa: CASSLVDIQSSYNSPLHF
CDR3nt: TGTGCCAGCAGCTTAGTTGACATCCAGAGCTCCTATAATTCACCCCTCCACTTT

d_gene: TRBD1
j_gene: TRBJ1-3
abundance: .
v_gene: TRBV9
CDR3aa: CASSVSGTAGNTIYF
CDR3nt: TGTGCCAGCAGCGTATCCGGGACAGCTGGAAACACCATATATTTT

d_gene: .
j_gene: TRBJ1-1
abundance: .
v_gene: TRBV15
CDR3aa: CATSRDPGYGAFF
CDR3nt: TGTGCCACCAGCAGAGATCCCGGGTATGGAGCTTTCTTT

d_gene: TRBD2
j_gene: TRBJ2-1
abundance: .
v_gene: TRBV24-1
CDR3aa: CATSEGLAGIYNEQFF
CDR3nt: TGTGCCACCAGTGAAGGACTAGCGGGAATTTACAATGAGCAGTTCTTC

d_gene: TRBD2
j_gene: TRBJ2-3
abundance: many
v_gene: TRBV30
CDR3aa: CAWGRLAGLSTDTQYF
CDR3nt: TGTGCCTGGGGGAGACTAGCGGGACTTAGCACAGATACGCAGTATTTT

d_gene: TRBD2
j_gene: TRBJ2-7
abundance: .
v_gene: TRBV6-5
CDR3aa: CASNPAAGGTYEQYF
CDR3nt: TGTGCCAGCAACCCAGCAGCGGGAGGGACCTACGAGCAGTACTTC

d_gene: .
j_gene: TRBJ1-5
abundance: once
v_gene: TRBV6-1
CDR3aa: CASSESLIRGNQPQHF
CDR3nt: TGTGCCAGCAGTGAATCTCTTATCCGGGGAAATCAGCCCCAGCATTTT

d_gene: .
j_gene: TRBJ2-3
abundance: .
v_gene: TRBV21-1
CDR3aa: CASSSPTRRQGGNLDEDTQYF
CDR3nt: TGTGCCAGCAGCTCTCCGACCAGGCGACAGGGGGGAAATCTAGACGAAGATACGCAGTATTTT

d_gene: TRBD1
j_gene: TRBJ1-5
abundance: .
v_gene: TRBV9
CDR3aa: CASSVLAGGDQPQHF
CDR3nt: TGTGCCAGCAGCGTGTTAGCAGGGGGCGATCAGCCCCAGCATTTT

d_gene: TRBD2
j_gene: TRBJ2-1
abundance: .
v_gene: TRBV5-4
CDR3aa: CASSPGVGRVYNEQFF
CDR3nt: TGTGCCAGCAGCCCGGGGGTCGGGAGGGTCTACAATGAGCAGTTCTTC

d_gene: .
j_gene: TRBJ2-7
abundance: .
v_gene: TRBV7-2
CDR3aa: CASSLFPGAVEQYF
CDR3nt: TGTGCCAGCAGCTTATTTCCGGGAGCGGTCGAGCAGTACTTC

d_gene: TRBD2
j_gene: TRBJ2-1
abundance: .
v_gene: TRBV5-5
CDR3aa: CASSLTLAVRNEQFF
CDR3nt: TGTGCCAGCAGCCTCACCCTAGCGGTTAGAAATGAGCAGTTCTTC

d_gene: .
j_gene: TRBJ2-5
abundance: .
v_gene: TRBV5-4
CDR3aa: CASSLARGTQYF
CDR3nt: TGTGCCAGCAGCTTGGCCCGCGGGACCCAGTACTTC

d_gene: .
j_gene: TRBJ2-2
abundance: .
v_gene: TRBV28
CDR3aa: CASSLGIANTGELFF
CDR3nt: TGTGCCAGCAGTCTCGGGATCGCGAACACCGGGGAGCTGTTTTTT

d_gene: TRBD2
j_gene: TRBJ2-1
abundance: .
v_gene: TRBV9
CDR3aa: CASSAGGEQFF
CDR3nt: TGTGCCAGCAGCGCCGGGGGGGAGCAGTTCTTC

d_gene: .
j_gene: TRBJ1-5
abundance: .
v_gene: TRBV4-2
CDR3aa: CASSQGRDGTLSNQPQHF
CDR3nt: TGTGCCAGCAGCCAGGGACGAGACGGGACACTTAGCAATCAGCCCCAGCATTTT

d_gene: TRBD1
j_gene: TRBJ2-2
abundance: .
v_gene: TRBV10-3
CDR3aa: CAISERTGDTGELFF
CDR3nt: TGTGCCATCAGTGAAAGGACAGGGGACACCGGGGAGCTGTTTTTT

d_gene: TRBD2
j_gene: TRBJ2-1
abundance: .
v_gene: TRBV11-3
CDR3aa: CASIPGRGVPYNEQFF
CDR3nt: TGTGCCAGCATCCCGGGGCGGGGGGTCCCCTACAATGAGCAGTTCTTC

d_gene: TRBD1
j_gene: TRBJ1-6
abundance: .
v_gene: TRBV14
CDR3aa: CASSQEDRDYNSPLHF
CDR3nt: TGTGCCAGCAGCCAAGAAGACAGGGACTATAATTCACCCCTCCACTTT

d_gene: TRBD2
j_gene: TRBJ2-1
abundance: .
v_gene: TRBV18
CDR3aa: CASSPPASGYADEQFF
CDR3nt: TGTGCCAGCTCACCACCGGCTAGCGGGTACGCAGATGAGCAGTTCTTC

d_gene: TRBD2
j_gene: TRBJ2-7
abundance: .
v_gene: TRBV2
CDR3aa: CASRRVAGGEQYF
CDR3nt: TGTGCCAGCAGGCGGGTTGCGGGAGGGGAGCAGTACTTC

d_gene: .
j_gene: TRBJ2-1
abundance: .
v_gene: TRBV7-8
CDR3aa: CASSFAGEQFF
CDR3nt: TGTGCCAGCAGCTTCGCCGGTGAGCAGTTCTTC

d_gene: .
j_gene: TRBJ1-6
abundance: .
v_gene: TRBV12-5
CDR3aa: CASSEGTATDSPLHF
CDR3nt: TGTGCTAGTTCAGAGGGCACCGCGACGGATTCGCCCCTCCACTTT

d_gene: .
j_gene: TRBJ1-2
abundance: .
v_gene: TRBV4-1
CDR3aa: CASSPSGTHGYTF
CDR3nt: TGCGCCAGCAGCCCCTCCGGGACACATGGCTACACCTTC

d_gene: .
j_gene: TRBJ2-1
abundance: .
v_gene: TRBV29-1
CDR3aa: CSVEDWQGSYNEQFF
CDR3nt: TGCAGCGTTGAAGATTGGCAGGGGTCTTACAATGAGCAGTTCTTC

d_gene: TRBD1
j_gene: TRBJ1-6
abundance: .
v_gene: TRBV27
CDR3aa: CASQGGHQNSPLHF
CDR3nt: TGTGCCAGCCAGGGGGGACACCAGAATTCACCCCTCCACTTT

d_gene: .
j_gene: TRBJ2-7
abundance: .
v_gene: TRBV9
CDR3aa: CASSARDLYYEQYF
CDR3nt: TGTGCCAGCAGCGCCCGGGACTTGTACTACGAGCAGTACTTC

d_gene: TRBD1
j_gene: TRBJ2-7
abundance: .
v_gene: TRBV3-1/TRBV3-2
CDR3aa: CASSQAGTGWEQYF
CDR3nt: TGTGCCAGCAGCCAAGCCGGGACAGGGTGGGAGCAGTACTTC

d_gene: TRBD2
j_gene: TRBJ2-1
abundance: .
v_gene: TRBV7-2
CDR3aa: CASSTGGRSYNEQFF
CDR3nt: TGTGCCAGCAGTACGGGGGGTCGCTCCTACAATGAGCAGTTCTTC

d_gene: TRBD2
j_gene: TRBJ2-3
abundance: .
v_gene: TRBV6-2/TRBV6-3
CDR3aa: CASSRPSGRSDTQYF
CDR3nt: TGTGCCAGCAGCCGACCGAGCGGGAGGTCAGATACGCAGTATTTT

d_gene: .
j_gene: TRBJ1-6
abundance: .
v_gene: TRBV5-4
CDR3aa: CASSTPTGDSPLHF
CDR3nt: TGTGCCAGCAGCACCCCCACGGGGGATTCACCCCTCCACTTT

d_gene: .
j_gene: TRBJ1-1
abundance: .
v_gene: TRBV11-2
CDR3aa: CASSLGEHTEAFF
CDR3nt: TGTGCCAGCAGCTTAGGGGAGCACACTGAAGCTTTCTTT

d_gene: .
j_gene: TRBJ2-5
abundance: .
v_gene: TRBV28
CDR3aa: CASSSPPGSWGETQYF
CDR3nt: TGTGCCAGCAGTTCCCCCCCTGGGAGTTGGGGAGAGACCCAGTACTTC

d_gene: .
j_gene: TRBJ2-4
abundance: .
v_gene: TRBV9
CDR3aa: CASSVGPEGIINIQYF
CDR3nt: TGTGCCAGCAGCGTAGGGCCCGAGGGAATAATTAACATTCAGTACTTC

d_gene: .
j_gene: TRBJ1-1
abundance: .
v_gene: TRBV9
CDR3aa: CASSTGTPNTEAFF
CDR3nt: TGTGCCAGCAGCACCGGGACACCGAACACTGAAGCTTTCTTT

d_gene: .
j_gene: TRBJ1-5
abundance: .
v_gene: TRBV28
CDR3aa: CASSLFYEYSNQPQHF
CDR3nt: TGTGCCAGCAGTTTATTCTACGAGTATAGCAATCAGCCCCAGCATTTT

d_gene: .
j_gene: TRBJ2-3
abundance: .
v_gene: TRBV19
CDR3aa: CASSLGRVGTDTQYF
CDR3nt: TGTGCCAGTAGTCTCGGCAGGGTAGGCACAGATACGCAGTATTTT

d_gene: TRBD2
j_gene: TRBJ2-3
abundance: .
v_gene: TRBV7-8
CDR3aa: CASSLVFGTSILDSPEDTQYF
CDR3nt: TGTGCCAGCAGCTTAGTTTTCGGGACTAGCATCCTGGATTCGCCAGAGGATACGCAGTATTTT